One and the same sample provided the 23 T cell receptor beta chains below, sequenced in a study of blood T cell repertoires in COVID-19. Method: immunoSEQ multiplex PCR; TCRdb's copy keeps in-frame clones and lacks some. The profile shows tens of thousands of clones, over 70% of them singletons. The sequencing input was peripheral blood. Receptors originate from a human donor in a cohort sampled during active COVID-19.

The gene calls are TRBV30 and TRBJ2-2; D gene uncertain. Trimming took 2 bases from V and 1 from J, leaving 11 bases between them. In germline, CDR1 is GTSNPN, CDR2 SVGIG (reference sequence). The CDR3 runs 15 residues. The CDR3 region has the DNA TGTGCCTGGAGTCGAGCGTTTCTGAACACCGGGGAGCTGTTTTTT. Its translation: CAWSRAFLNTGELFF.

J is TRBJ1-6 and V is TRBV2; D might be TRBD1 (5 bases). The V gene lost 3 bases and the J gene lost 8 bases, with 14 bases spanning the gap. This CDR3 contains 15 residues. Germline CDR1 is SNHLY and CDR2 is FYNNEI. In DNA, the CDR3 is TGTGCCAGCAGTGACAGGGATGGTGTTTATTCACCCCTCCACTTT. It is translated as CASSDRDGVYSPLHF.

This clone occurred a few times. The V gene is TRBV7-2, the J gene TRBJ2-7; 8 bases map to TRBD2. Germline V lookup: CDR1 SGHTA, CDR2 FQGNSA. V lost 5 bases to trimming and J lost 0 bases; unmatched junction nucleotides: 3. CDR3 length equals 14 residues. DNA of the CDR3: TGTGCCAGCAGCAAAACTAGCGGCTCCTACGAGCAGTACTTC. This translates into CASSKTSGSYEQYF.

The J gene is TRBJ1-5, the V gene TRBV7-9; TRBD1 matches at 7 bases. The CDR3 consists of 15 residues. The germline CDR1 and CDR2 sequences are SEHNR and FQNEAQ (reference sequence). J lost 2 bases, V lost 7 bases, and 8 bases had no gene match. CDR3 region: CASTTDRAGNQPQHF. Here the CDR3 DNA reads TGTGCCAGCACCACAGACAGGGCGGGCAATCAGCCCCAGCATTTT.

The chain couples TRBV2 to TRBJ2-7; 8 nucleotides line up with TRBD2. The CDR3 totals 13 residues. Germline CDR1 is SNHLY and CDR2 is FYNNEI. Unmatched junction bases numbered 4, after V lost 7 bases and J lost 2 bases. The CDR3 DNA reads as TGTGCCAGCACGGGAGGGTTCCCCTACGAGCAGTACTTC. This gives the protein CASTGGFPYEQYF.

The chain uses TRBV29-1 and TRBJ2-3; no reliable D call. From germline, CDR1 is SQVTM and CDR2 ANQGSEA. The CDR3 is 14 amino acids. V was pared by 0 bases and J by 7 bases, with 14 bases between. For the CDR3, the DNA is TGCAGCGTTGAAGATGATTGGGCCGGTCATACGCAGTATTTT. Translating it yields CSVEDDWAGHTQYF.

This clone is a singleton in its sample. V is TRBV28 and J is TRBJ1-2, with 8 positions matching TRBD1. With 3 bases clipped from V and 6 bases from J, the junction kept 6 bases outside the gene matches. The CDR3 spans 14 residues. Germline V CDR1 and CDR2: MDHEN, SYDVKM. CDR3 amino acids: CASSFRGRWDGYTF. The CDR3 region has the DNA TGTGCCAGCAGTTTCAGGGGGCGCTGGGATGGCTACACCTTC.

The CDR3 nucleotides read TGCAGCGTCGGGGGGAGGGGAGATACGCAGTATTTT. As protein: CSVGGRGDTQYF. This chain uses TRBV29-1 with TRBJ2-3, with TRBD2 identical over 7 bases. The trim removed 6 bases at V and 5 bases at J, leaving 5 bases unmatched. The germline CDR1 and CDR2 sequences are SQVTM and ANQGSEA. The CDR3 is 12 residues long.

This chain joins TRBV24-1 and TRBJ2-1, with 9 bases lining up with TRBD1. V dropped 2 bases and J dropped 7; count of bases not matched to a gene: 8. The CDR3 has 16 residues. The germline CDR1 and CDR2 sequences are KGHDR and SFDVKD. The CDR3 nucleotides are TGTGCCACCAGTGATTCTGGGGGGGACAGGGTGAATGAGCAGTTCTTC. As protein: CATSDSGGDRVNEQFF.

This chain connects TRBV10-2 to TRBJ2-1; possible D gene TRBD2, 6 bases. V dropped 9 bases and J dropped 8 bases, with 20 bases sitting between them. CDR3 size: 14 residues. The germline V gene has CDR1 WSHSY and CDR2 SAAADI. The chain's CDR3 is CASETSKLVDEQFF. The CDR3 nucleotides read TGCGCCAGTGAGACTAGTAAGTTGGTCGATGAGCAGTTCTTC.

V is TRBV6-1 and J is TRBJ1-5, with D perhaps matching TRBD1 (6 bases). Between the trimmed V and J ends, which lost 1 base and 4 bases, there was a span of 11 bases. The CDR3 consists of 15 residues. CDR1 and CDR2 (germline): MNHNS, SASEGT. The DNA of the CDR3 is TGTGCCAGCAGTGAAGGGGGACACCAGAATCAGCCCCAGCATTTT. Its translation is CASSEGGHQNQPQHF.

The rearrangement links TRBV10-2 to TRBJ2-1; possible D gene TRBD2, 5 bases. V dropped 6 bases and J dropped 4 bases, with 19 bases sitting between them. CDR1 and CDR2 from the germline V gene are WSHSY and SAAADI. The CDR3 totals 16 residues. The CDR3 coding sequence is TGCGCCAGCAGGCCCGTTCTAGCTCAAGTATACAATGAGCAGTTCTTC. Its translation is CASRPVLAQVYNEQFF.

V is TRBV12-5 and J is TRBJ2-1, with 11 bases fitting TRBD1. V was clipped by 6 bases and J by 3 bases; unmatched bases: 7. CDR3 length: 16 amino acids. In germline, CDR1 is LGHNT, CDR2 FRNRAP. CDR3 DNA: TGTGCTAGTGGCGGACTCGGGACAGGGGGCTACAATGAGCAGTTCTTC. It codes for CASGGLGTGGYNEQFF.

The chain recombines TRBV5-6 with TRBJ1-1, with 7 bases lining up with TRBD1. The CDR3 length is 14 residues. CDR1 SGHDT and CDR2 YYEEEE come from the germline V gene. The ends lost 6 bases at V and 4 bases at J; junction bases unmatched: 9. The CDR3, as DNA: TGTGCCAGCAAGCTTGTACAGGGGTTCACTGAAGCTTTCTTT. Translating gives CASKLVQGFTEAFF. The full variable domain, its missing parts supplied by reference TRBV5-6 and TRBJ1-1, is DAGVTQSPTHLIKTRGQQVTLRCSPKSGHDTVSWYQQALGQGPQFIFQYYEEEERQRGNFPDRFSGHQFPNYSSELNVNALLLGDSALYLCASKLVQGFTEAFFGQGTRLTVV.

The genes are TRBV3-1 (or the pseudogene TRBV3-2) and TRBJ2-5; 11 positions match TRBD1. The CDR3 sequence is 14 residues long. V gave up 4 bases and J gave up 5 bases; unmatched junction bases: 3. The germline V gene has CDR1 LGHDT and CDR2 YNNKEL (reference sequence). This chain's CDR3 is CASSPWDRGETQYF. The CDR3 DNA is TGTGCCAGCAGCCCTTGGGACAGGGGGGAGACCCAGTACTTC.

This rearrangement joins TRBV28 to TRBJ1-2, with a tentative D call TRBD1 (5 bases). The CDR3 is 14 residues long. Trimming removed 7 bases from V and 8 bases from J, with 20 bases in between. The germline gives CDR1 MDHEN, CDR2 SYDVKM. This CDR3 reads CASTPGGAPEGYTF. CDR3 DNA: TGTGCCAGCACACCGGGAGGGGCACCGGAAGGCTACACCTTC.

This rearrangement joins TRBV27 to TRBJ2-5, with D tentatively TRBD2 (6 bases). The length of the CDR3 is 14 residues. Germline assignment: CDR1 MNHEY and CDR2 SMNVEV (reference sequence). Trimming removed 7 bases from V and 1 base from J, with 13 bases in between. The CDR3 loop is CASTSLATQETQYF. CDR3 bases: TGTGCCAGCACCAGTCTAGCGACCCAAGAGACCCAGTACTTC.

The rearrangement links TRBV5-1 to TRBJ2-7, with 7 bases aligning to TRBD1. The CDR3 has 13 amino acids. V lost 4 bases to trimming and J lost 6 bases; unmatched junction nucleotides: 7. Germline values: CDR1 SGHRS, CDR2 YFSETQ. CDR3 sequence: CASSPGDSSEQYF. The DNA of the CDR3 is TGCGCCAGCAGCCCAGGGGACAGTTCCGAGCAGTACTTC.

The chain recombines TRBV27 with TRBJ2-3; D perhaps matches TRBD1 (5 bases). Germline CDR1 and CDR2: MNHEY and SMNVEV (reference sequence). Trimming cost V 3 bases and J 1 base, with 14 bases left between them. The length of the CDR3 is 16 residues. This chain's CDR3 is CASSFGAGFGTDTQYF. Written as DNA, the CDR3 is TGTGCCAGCAGTTTTGGGGCAGGGTTTGGCACAGATACGCAGTATTTT.

V gene TRBV3-1 (or the pseudogene TRBV3-2) combines with J gene TRBJ2-7; a possible D gene is TRBD1 (6 bases). The germline V gene encodes CDR1 LGHDT and CDR2 YNNKEL (reference sequence). The CDR3 sequence is 15 residues long. V lost 4 bases, J lost 6 bases, and 19 bases lay in between. The CDR3 bases are TGTGCCAGCAGCCCAAGTGGCAGGGGTCTCGCCGAGCAGTACTTC. This encodes CASSPSGRGLAEQYF.

This clone was found once. V is TRBV7-9 and J is TRBJ1-2; the D is unclear. Germline V lookup: CDR1 SEHNR, CDR2 FQNEAQ (reference sequence). The CDR3 extends over 14 amino acids. Deletions cut 5 bases from V and 4 bases from J, with 14 bases between. This CDR3 is CASSPLNQFYGYTF. CDR3 nucleotide sequence: TGTGCCAGCAGCCCCCTTAACCAGTTCTATGGCTACACCTTC.

The genes are TRBV10-3 and TRBJ2-3, with D perhaps TRBD2 (6 bases). Germline CDR1 reads ENHRY; CDR2 reads SYGVKD. The CDR3 sequence is 15 residues long. V gave up 7 bases and J gave up 1 base, with 15 bases separating them. The CDR3 loop reads CAIKISWEGTDTQYF. DNA of the CDR3: TGTGCCATCAAAATCAGTTGGGAGGGCACAGATACGCAGTATTTT.

This rearrangement joins TRBV29-1 to TRBJ1-6; the match to TRBD1 covers 7 bases. Trimming removed 5 bases from V and 9 bases from J; junction bases left unmatched: 7. The CDR3 loop spans 13 amino acids. From germline, CDR1 is SQVTM and CDR2 ANQGSEA. CDR3 DNA sequence: TGCAGCGTTCAAACAGGGGTGGGTTCACCCCTCCACTTT. Translation: CSVQTGVGSPLHF.